This T cell receptor beta chain was sequenced for a study of T cell clonotyping in hematopoietic cell transplantation. Trimming stripped 1 base from V and 6 bases from J, with 15 bases between. Germline CDR1 and CDR2: WSHSY and SAAADI. The CDR3 runs 15 residues. The sample holds a few counts of this clone. The data were produced by immunoSEQ multiplex PCR, yet TCRdb's version contains in-frame clones alone and is incomplete. The sample includes 8,000 or so clones, roughly nine tenths of them seen just once. The source was PBMCs, collected 180 days after allogeneic stem cell transplant. The chain employs TRBV10-2 and TRBJ1-1, with D tentatively TRBD1 (5 bases). This sequence originates from a female patient aged 45-65 years who had an allogeneic stem cell transplant from an unrelated donor, so the T cells may come from the graft donor. Some clones in this sample may be carry-over from other donors' samples. The CDR3 DNA reads as TGCGCCAGCAGTGAGTGGGACGTCTCTTCCCCTGAAGCTTTCTTT. Protein sequence: CASSEWDVSSPEAFF.